These 12 T cell receptor beta chains were sequenced from one sample in a study of shared clonotypes between healthy human individuals. Some clones are missing from TCRdb's copy, which holds only in-frame ones; the method was immunoSEQ multiplex PCR. The repertoire holds hundreds of thousands of clones, with approximately 96% as singletons. The sequencing input was memory CD8+ T cells sorted from blood. Subset described: CD45RO+ cells pooled with CCR7-negative TemRA cells. The receptors derive from a man younger than 45 in good health.

The rearrangement links TRBV19 to TRBJ2-7, with 9 bases that match TRBD1. The germline V gene encodes CDR1 LNHDA and CDR2 SQIVND (reference sequence). V lost 0 bases, J lost 6 bases, and 6 bases stayed unmatched. The CDR3 consists of 15 residues. The CDR3: CASSIDAGQGFEQYF. The CDR3 DNA reads as TGTGCCAGTAGTATAGATGCGGGACAGGGTTTCGAGCAGTACTTC.

The chain links TRBV19 to TRBJ2-4; the D is unclear. The CDR3 extends over 14 amino acids. CDR1 is LNHDA and CDR2 is SQIVND in the germline V gene (reference sequence). The ends were cut back, 1 base at V and 0 bases at J, with 4 bases in the middle. The CDR3 protein is CASSIGTAKNIQYF. The CDR3 nucleotides are TGTGCCAGTAGTATAGGGACAGCCAAAAACATTCAGTACTTC.

The chain carries TRBV29-1 and TRBJ2-7; D not certain. Germline CDR1 SQVTM, CDR2 ANQGSEA. The V end was cut by 4 bases, the J end by 6 bases, with 10 bases between. CDR3 length: 11 residues. The CDR3 reads CSVVGASEQYF. CDR3 nucleotides: TGCAGCGTTGTTGGTGCCTCCGAGCAGTACTTC.

The rearrangement links TRBV4-1 to TRBJ2-7, with TRBD2 identical over 10 bases. Trimming at V came to 3 bases and at J to 4 bases, leaving 3 bases not matched to a gene. Germline V gene data show CDR1 as MGHRA and CDR2 as YSYEKL. This CDR3 region has 14 residues. The CDR3 sequence is CASSQLAGGYEQYF. For the CDR3, the DNA is TGCGCCAGCAGCCAGTTAGCGGGAGGATACGAGCAGTACTTC.

This clone was seen once. The rearrangement joins TRBV6-6 to TRBJ2-7, with a tentative D call TRBD2 (5 bases). This CDR3 is 14 amino acids long. V lost 0 bases, J lost 5 bases, and 11 bases lay in between. The germline gives CDR1 MNHNY, CDR2 SVGAGI (reference sequence). Here the CDR3 DNA reads TGTGCCAGCAGTTACTCGAGACTAAGCGACGAGCAGTACTTC. Amino acids: CASSYSRLSDEQYF.

The V call is TRBV25-1, the J call TRBJ2-2; no firm D call. Germline V gives CDR1 MGHDK, CDR2 SYGVNS. V was pared by 1 base and J by 5 bases, with 11 bases between. The CDR3 has 15 residues. This CDR3 reads CASSESYRATGELFF. In DNA, the CDR3 is TGTGCCAGCAGTGAATCTTACAGAGCAACCGGGGAGCTGTTTTTT.

CDR3 region: CASSFWTGGTDTQYF. DNA for the CDR3: TGTGCCAGCAGCTTTTGGACAGGAGGGACAGATACGCAGTATTTT. The V gene is TRBV7-9, the J gene TRBJ2-3; perhaps TRBD1 as D (7 bases). V lost 3 bases and J lost 3, with 13 bases in between. The germline gives CDR1 SEHNR, CDR2 FQNEAQ (reference sequence). The CDR3 sequence is 15 residues long.

A single count supports this clone. This rearrangement joins TRBV6-1 to TRBJ2-7; D gene unclear. Germline V gives CDR1 MNHNS, CDR2 SASEGT. The CDR3 is made up of 15 amino acids. V was cut by 1 base and J by 1 base, with 11 bases left in between. CDR3 coding DNA: TGTGCCAGCAGTGAAGTCCCGGACGCATCCTACGAGCAGTACTTC. Protein sequence: CASSEVPDASYEQYF.

V is TRBV27 and J is TRBJ1-2; 8 nucleotides agree with TRBD1. The germline gives CDR1 MNHEY, CDR2 SMNVEV (reference sequence). This CDR3 has 15 residues. The V segment lost 2 bases and the J segment 4 bases; nucleotides outside the gene matches: 6. The CDR3 reads CASSLIPGTGYGYTF. CDR3 coding DNA: TGTGCCAGCAGTTTAATTCCCGGGACAGGCTATGGCTACACCTTC.

The chain carries TRBV4-2 and TRBJ2-1, with D possibly being TRBD1 (6 bases). This CDR3 has 19 amino acids. CDR1 and CDR2 (germline): LGHNA, YNFKEQ. V dropped 3 bases and J dropped 3 bases, with 24 bases sitting between them. The CDR3 DNA reads as TGTGCCAGCAGCCACGGTTGGGGGCAGTCCAGGCCGCTCTACAATGAGCAGTTCTTC. It yields the protein CASSHGWGQSRPLYNEQFF.

The J gene is TRBJ2-7, the V gene TRBV7-6, with no clear D. V gave up 0 bases and J gave up 2 bases, with 5 bases separating them. Per germline, CDR1 SGHVS and CDR2 FNYEAQ. The CDR3 spans 13 residues. Here the CDR3 reads CASSLAQTYEQYF. The DNA of the CDR3 is TGTGCCAGCAGCTTAGCGCAGACCTACGAGCAGTACTTC.

CDR3: CASSLVAGPSYEQYF. The CDR3 nucleotides are TGCGCCAGCAGCTTGGTCGCCGGGCCCTCCTACGAGCAGTACTTC. V gene TRBV5-1 combines with J gene TRBJ2-7; D is ambiguous. The CDR3 is made up of 15 amino acids. Trimming left V 0 bases short and J 0 bases short, with 10 bases between. CDR1 and CDR2 (germline): SGHRS, YFSETQ.